This paragraph reports one TCR beta chain. Authors' analysis steps: Estimated nucleated cell counts came from reference gene primer amplification. Measured with immunoSEQ multiplex PCR; TCRdb has only the in-frame clones, and not every one. V, J and clone size reflect that table, while D and trimming were determined from the DNA. The sample gives fewer than 250,000 clones, approximately 91% of which show up once; about 1% is in the top ten. This sample stems from a study of blood T cell repertoires in COVID-19. Looking at the study overall: In each case, the material was cDNA or gDNA derived from T cells, B-cell-depleted T cells, or PBMCs.

CDR1 and CDR2 from the germline V gene are LGHDT and YNNKEL (reference sequence). The CDR3 has 17 amino acids. The junction had 8 bases not matched to a gene; V was cut back by 2 bases and J by 4 bases. This chain links TRBV3-1 (or the pseudogene TRBV3-2) with TRBJ2-2; TRBD2 agrees at 9 bases. Specimen: peripheral blood. This TCR came from a man younger than 40 with acute or convalescent COVID-19. In DNA form, the CDR3 reads TGTGCCAGCAGCCAATACCGCGGGAGGGCCCTCACCGGGGAGCTGTTTTTT. It translates to CASSQYRGRALTGELFF.